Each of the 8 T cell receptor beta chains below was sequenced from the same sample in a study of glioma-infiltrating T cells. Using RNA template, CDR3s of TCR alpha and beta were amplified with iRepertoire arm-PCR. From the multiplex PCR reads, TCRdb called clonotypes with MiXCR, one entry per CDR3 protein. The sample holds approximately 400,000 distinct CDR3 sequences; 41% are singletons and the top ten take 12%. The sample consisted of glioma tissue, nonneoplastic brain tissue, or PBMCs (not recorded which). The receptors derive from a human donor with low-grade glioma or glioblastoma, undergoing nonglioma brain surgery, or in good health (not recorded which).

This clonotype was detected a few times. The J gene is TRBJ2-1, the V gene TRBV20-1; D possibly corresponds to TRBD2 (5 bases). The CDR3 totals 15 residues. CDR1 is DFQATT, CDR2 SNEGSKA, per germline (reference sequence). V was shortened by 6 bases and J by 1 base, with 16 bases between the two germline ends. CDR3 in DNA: TGCAGTGCCCCCTTGGCTAGCAGATCCTACAATGAGCAGTTCTTC. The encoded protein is CSAPLASRSYNEQFF.

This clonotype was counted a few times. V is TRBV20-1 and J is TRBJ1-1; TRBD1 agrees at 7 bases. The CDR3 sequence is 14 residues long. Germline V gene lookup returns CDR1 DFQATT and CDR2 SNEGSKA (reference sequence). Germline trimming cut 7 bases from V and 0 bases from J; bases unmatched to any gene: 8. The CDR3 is CSELEGAMNTEAFF. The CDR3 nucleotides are TGCAGTGAACTCGAGGGGGCAATGAACACTGAAGCTTTCTTT.

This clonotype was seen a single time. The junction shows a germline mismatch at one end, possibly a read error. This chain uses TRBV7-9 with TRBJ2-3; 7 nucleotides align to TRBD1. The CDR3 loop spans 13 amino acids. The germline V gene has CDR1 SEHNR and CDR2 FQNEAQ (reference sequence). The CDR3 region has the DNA TGTGCCAGCAGCTCAGGGGGAACAGATACGCAGTGTTTT. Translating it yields CASSSGGTDTQCF. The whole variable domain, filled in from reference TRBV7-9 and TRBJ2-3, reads DTGVSQNPRHKITKRGQNVTFRCDPISEHNRLYWYRQTLGQGPEFLTYFQNEAQLEKSRLLSDRFSAERPKGSFSTLEIQRTEQGDSAMYLCASSSGGTDTQCFGPGTRLTVL.

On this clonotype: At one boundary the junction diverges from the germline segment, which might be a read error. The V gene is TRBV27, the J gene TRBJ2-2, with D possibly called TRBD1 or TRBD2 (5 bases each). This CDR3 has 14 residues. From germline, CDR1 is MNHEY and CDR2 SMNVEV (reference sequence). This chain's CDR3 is CASKAAWTTGKLFF. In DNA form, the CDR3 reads TGTGCCAGCAAAGCCGCCTGGACAACCGGGAAGCTGTTTTTT.

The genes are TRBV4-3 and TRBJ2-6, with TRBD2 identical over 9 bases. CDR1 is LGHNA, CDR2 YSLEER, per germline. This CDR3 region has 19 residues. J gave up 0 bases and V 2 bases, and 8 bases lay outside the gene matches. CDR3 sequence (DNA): TGCGCCAGCAGCCAAAAAGTTAGCGGGGGTATCTCTGGGGCCAACGTCCTGACTTTC. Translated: CASSQKVSGGISGANVLTF.

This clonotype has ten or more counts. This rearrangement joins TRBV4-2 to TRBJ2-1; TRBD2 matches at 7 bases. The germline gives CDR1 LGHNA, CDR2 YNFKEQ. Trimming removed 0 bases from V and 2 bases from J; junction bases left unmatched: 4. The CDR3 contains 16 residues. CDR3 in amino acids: CASSQEIAGPYNEQFF. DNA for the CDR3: TGTGCCAGCAGCCAAGAGATAGCGGGTCCCTACAATGAGCAGTTCTTC.

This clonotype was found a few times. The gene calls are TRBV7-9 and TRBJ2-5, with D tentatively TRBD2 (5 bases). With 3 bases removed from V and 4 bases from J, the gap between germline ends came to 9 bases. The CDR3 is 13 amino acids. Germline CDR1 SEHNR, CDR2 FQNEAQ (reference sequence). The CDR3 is CASSLDEGETQYF. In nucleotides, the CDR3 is TGTGCCAGCAGCTTGGATGAGGGAGAGACCCAGTACTTC. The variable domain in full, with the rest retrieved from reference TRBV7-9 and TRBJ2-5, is DTGVSQNPRHKITKRGQNVTFRCDPISEHNRLYWYRQTLGQGPEFLTYFQNEAQLEKSRLLSDRFSAERPKGSFSTLEIQRTEQGDSAMYLCASSLDEGETQYFGPGTRLLVL.

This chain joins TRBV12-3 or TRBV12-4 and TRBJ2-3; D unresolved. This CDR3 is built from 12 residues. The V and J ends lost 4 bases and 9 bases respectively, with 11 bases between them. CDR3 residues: CASSSRKGTQYF. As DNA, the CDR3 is TGTGCCAGCAGTTCGCGGAAAGGAACGCAGTATTTT.